Reported below is one T cell receptor beta chain. Germline V lookup: CDR1 SGHNT, CDR2 YYREEE (reference sequence). V lost 4 bases and J 2 bases, leaving 13 bases between the germline ends. The CDR3 consists of 15 residues. This record belongs to a study of PD-L1 blockade in urothelial cancer. Study-level background: Blood was tested 3 weeks (second dose) and 6 weeks into treatment.

Regarding time point: peripheral blood 6 weeks after treatment start. The repertoire was sequenced with immunoSEQ multiplex PCR; TCRdb's copy has only in-frame clones and lacks some. Of tens of thousands of clones in the sample, approximately 85% were seen once. Sequencing used PBMCs, obtained around atezolizumab (anti-PD-L1) treatment. V usage is TRBV5-4 and J usage is TRBJ2-1; TRBD2 is a possible D gene (5 bases). This TCR derives from a man in his fifties with urothelial cancer. CDR3 residues: CASSTRVGTYNEQFF. The CDR3 DNA reads as TGTGCCAGCAGCACCCGGGTCGGGACCTACAATGAGCAGTTCTTC.